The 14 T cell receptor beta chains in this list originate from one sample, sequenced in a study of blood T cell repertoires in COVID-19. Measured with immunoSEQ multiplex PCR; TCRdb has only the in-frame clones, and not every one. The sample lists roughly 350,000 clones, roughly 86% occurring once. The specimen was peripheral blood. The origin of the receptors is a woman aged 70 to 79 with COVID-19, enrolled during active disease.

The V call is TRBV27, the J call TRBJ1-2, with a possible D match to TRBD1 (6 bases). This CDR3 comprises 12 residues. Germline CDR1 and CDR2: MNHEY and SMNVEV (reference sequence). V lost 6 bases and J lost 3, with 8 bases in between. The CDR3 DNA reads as TGTGCCAGCAGGGACAGCTACTATGGCTACACCTTC. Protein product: CASRDSYYGYTF.

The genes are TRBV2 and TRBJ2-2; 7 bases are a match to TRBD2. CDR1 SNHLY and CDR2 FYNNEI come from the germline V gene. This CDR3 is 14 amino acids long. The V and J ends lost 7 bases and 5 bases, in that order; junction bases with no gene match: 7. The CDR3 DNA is TGTGCCAGCATGAGCGGGGTTGGGACCGGGGAGCTGTTTTTT. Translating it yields CASMSGVGTGELFF.

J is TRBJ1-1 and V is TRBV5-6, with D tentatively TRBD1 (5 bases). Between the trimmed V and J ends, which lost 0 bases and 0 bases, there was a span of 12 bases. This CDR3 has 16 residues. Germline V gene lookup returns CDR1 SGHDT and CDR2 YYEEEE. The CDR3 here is CASSLVSGHLNTEAFF. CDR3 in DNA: TGTGCCAGCAGCTTGGTTTCTGGACACTTGAACACTGAAGCTTTCTTT.

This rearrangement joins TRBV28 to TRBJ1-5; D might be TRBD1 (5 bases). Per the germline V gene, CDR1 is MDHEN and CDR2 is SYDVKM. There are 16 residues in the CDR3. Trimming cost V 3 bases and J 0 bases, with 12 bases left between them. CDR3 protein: CASSFFGGNSNQPQHF. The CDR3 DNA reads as TGTGCCAGCAGTTTTTTCGGGGGGAATAGCAATCAGCCCCAGCATTTT.

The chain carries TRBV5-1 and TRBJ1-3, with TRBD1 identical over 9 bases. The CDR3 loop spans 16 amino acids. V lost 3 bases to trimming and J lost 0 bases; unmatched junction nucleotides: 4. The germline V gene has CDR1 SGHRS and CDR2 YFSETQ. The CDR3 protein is CASSWTGALSGNTIYF. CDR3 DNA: TGCGCCAGCAGCTGGACAGGGGCCCTCTCTGGAAACACCATATATTTT.

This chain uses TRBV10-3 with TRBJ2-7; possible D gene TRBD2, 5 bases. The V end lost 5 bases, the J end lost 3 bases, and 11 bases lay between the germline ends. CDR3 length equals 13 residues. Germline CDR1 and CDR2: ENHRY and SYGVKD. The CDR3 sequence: CAISRTSNYEQYF. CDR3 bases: TGTGCCATCAGTCGGACTTCCAACTACGAGCAGTACTTC.

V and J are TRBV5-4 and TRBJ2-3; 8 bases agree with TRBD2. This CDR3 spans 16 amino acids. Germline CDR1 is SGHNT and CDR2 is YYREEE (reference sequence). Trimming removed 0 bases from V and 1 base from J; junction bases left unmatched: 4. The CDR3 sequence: CASSLGSGVGTDTQYF. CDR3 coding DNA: TGTGCCAGCAGCTTGGGTAGCGGGGTCGGCACAGATACGCAGTATTTT.

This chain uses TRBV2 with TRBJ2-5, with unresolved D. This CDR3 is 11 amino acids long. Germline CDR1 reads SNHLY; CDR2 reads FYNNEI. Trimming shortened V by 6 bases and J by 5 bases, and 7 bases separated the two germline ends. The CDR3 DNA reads TGTGCCAGCAGCGCGATGGAGACCCAGTACTTC. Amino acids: CASSAMETQYF.

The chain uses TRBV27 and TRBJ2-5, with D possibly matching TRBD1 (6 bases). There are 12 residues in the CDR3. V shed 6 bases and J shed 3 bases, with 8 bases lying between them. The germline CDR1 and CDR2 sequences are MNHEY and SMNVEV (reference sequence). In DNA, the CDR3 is TGTGCCAGCAGGGACAGAAAAGAGACCCAGTACTTC. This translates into CASRDRKETQYF.

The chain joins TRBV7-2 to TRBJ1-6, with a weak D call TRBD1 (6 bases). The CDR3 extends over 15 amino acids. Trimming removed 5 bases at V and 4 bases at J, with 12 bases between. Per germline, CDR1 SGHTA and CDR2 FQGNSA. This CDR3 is CASSPRQGYNSPLHF. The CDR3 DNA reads TGTGCCAGCAGCCCACGGCAGGGGTATAATTCACCCCTCCACTTT.

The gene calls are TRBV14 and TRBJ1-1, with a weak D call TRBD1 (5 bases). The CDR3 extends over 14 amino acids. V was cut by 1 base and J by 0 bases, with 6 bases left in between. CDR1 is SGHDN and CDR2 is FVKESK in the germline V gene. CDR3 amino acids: CASSQVGLNTEAFF. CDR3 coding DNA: TGTGCCAGCAGCCAAGTGGGGCTGAACACTGAAGCTTTCTTT.

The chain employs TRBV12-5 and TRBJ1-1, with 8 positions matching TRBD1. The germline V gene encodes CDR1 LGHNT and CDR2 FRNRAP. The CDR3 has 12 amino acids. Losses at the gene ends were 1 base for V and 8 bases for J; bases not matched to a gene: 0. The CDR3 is CASGLGTGEAFF. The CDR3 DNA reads TGTGCTAGTGGTTTGGGGACAGGGGAAGCTTTCTTT.

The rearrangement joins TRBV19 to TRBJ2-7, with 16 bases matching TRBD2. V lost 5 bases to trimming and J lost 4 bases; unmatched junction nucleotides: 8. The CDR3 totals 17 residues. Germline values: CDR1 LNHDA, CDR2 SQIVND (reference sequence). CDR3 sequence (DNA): TGTGCCAGTAGTGTTCCGGGACTAGCGGGGGGGCCGTACGAGCAGTACTTC. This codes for CASSVPGLAGGPYEQYF. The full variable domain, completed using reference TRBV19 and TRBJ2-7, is DGGITQSPKYLFRKEGQNVTLSCEQNLNHDAMYWYRQDPGQGLRLIYYSQIVNDFQKGDIAEGYSVSREKKESFPLTVTSAQKNPTAFYLCASSVPGLAGGPYEQYFGPGTRLTVT.

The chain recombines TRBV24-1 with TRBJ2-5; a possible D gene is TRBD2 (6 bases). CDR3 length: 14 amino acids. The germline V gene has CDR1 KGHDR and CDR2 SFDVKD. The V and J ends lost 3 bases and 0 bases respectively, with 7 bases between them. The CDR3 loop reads CATSDRGYQETQYF. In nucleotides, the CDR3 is TGTGCCACCAGTGATCGGGGGTACCAAGAGACCCAGTACTTC.